Below, 17 T cell receptor beta chains from the same sample are listed, as sequenced in a study of beta chain features in type 1 diabetes. Sequencing targeted expressed TCRB transcripts, as all isolated RNA had been reverse transcribed. Data came from immunoSEQ multiplex PCR; TCRdb stores just in-frame clones and leaves some out. The sample has 550,000 to 850,000 clones, roughly 13% seen once. The antigens of these receptors remain unknown. Findings and limits, study-wide: In every one of the four CD4+ subsets, TCRB CDR3s were moderately but significantly shorter in Type 1 diabetes patients.

Sequences were obtained from naive CD4+ T cells from blood. The receptor set was obtained from a man between 18 and 29 years old with type 1 diabetes.

This clone was seen only a few times. The rearrangement uses TRBV6-1 and TRBJ2-7; D not resolved. CDR3 length equals 12 residues. Trimming removed 6 bases from V and 4 bases from J, with 10 bases in between. Germline values: CDR1 MNHNS, CDR2 SASEGT. CDR3 DNA: TGTGCCAGCAGCCCTGACAAGTACGAGCAGTACTTC. Amino acid sequence: CASSPDKYEQYF.

This clone was observed a few times. This rearrangement joins TRBV6-1 to TRBJ1-1; TRBD1 might be the D (5 bases). The CDR3 sequence is 14 residues long. V lost 0 bases to trimming and J lost 7 bases, with 12 bases between them. The germline V gene has CDR1 MNHNS and CDR2 SASEGT. CDR3 bases: TGTGCCAGCAGTGAAGCGGGGCCGGACGGTGAAGCTTTCTTT. Its protein is CASSEAGPDGEAFF.

The sample holds a few counts of this clone. This chain links TRBV6-5 with TRBJ2-4; D not resolved. Germline CDR1 reads MNHEY; CDR2 reads SVGAGI. V was pared by 5 bases and J by 10 bases, with 9 bases between. CDR3 length: 11 residues. CDR3 protein: CASSGGLIQYF. The DNA of the CDR3 is TGTGCCAGCAGTGGTGGTCTTATTCAGTACTTC.

V and J are TRBV7-2 and TRBJ2-5, with 9 bases identical to TRBD1. V dropped 3 bases and J dropped 5; count of bases not matched to a gene: 1. CDR3 length equals 13 residues. Germline CDR1 SGHTA, CDR2 FQGNSA. The CDR3 DNA sequence: TGTGCCAGCAGCTTCGACAGGGGGGAGACCCAGTACTTC. Protein: CASSFDRGETQYF.

V gene TRBV13 combines with J gene TRBJ2-7; 9 bases are a match to TRBD1. The germline V gene encodes CDR1 PRHDT and CDR2 FYEKMQ (reference sequence). CDR3 length: 14 residues. Germline trimming cut 3 bases from V and 6 bases from J; bases unmatched to any gene: 6. CDR3 sequence reads: CASSLTGGSAEQYF. The CDR3 nucleotides are TGTGCCAGCAGCTTGACAGGGGGGAGTGCCGAGCAGTACTTC.

The chain is built from TRBV20-1 and TRBJ2-7; D may be TRBD1 (6 bases). Germline CDR1 reads DFQATT; CDR2 reads SNEGSKA (reference sequence). The CDR3 length is 11 residues. V lost 5 bases and J 2 bases, leaving 7 bases between the germline ends. CDR3 region: CSAAGAYEQYF. CDR3 coding DNA: TGCAGTGCTGCAGGGGCCTACGAGCAGTACTTC.

The V and J genes are TRBV6-5 and TRBJ1-3; D remains unclear. The CDR3 is made up of 16 amino acids. V was clipped by 0 bases and J by 0 bases, with 9 bases between them. Germline V lookup: CDR1 MNHEY, CDR2 SVGAGI. CDR3 DNA: TGTGCCAGCAGTTACTCCCTCCAGAGCTCTGGAAACACCATATATTTT. This encodes CASSYSLQSSGNTIYF.

This clone was counted only a few times. This chain connects TRBV4-1 to TRBJ2-3; D is possibly TRBD1 or TRBD2 (5 bases each). The CDR3 loop spans 15 amino acids. In germline, CDR1 is MGHRA, CDR2 YSYEKL. The germline V and J ends were trimmed by 4 bases and 4 bases, with 15 bases remaining between them. Here the CDR3 reads CASSRDAGMSDTQYF. In DNA, the CDR3 is TGCGCCAGCAGCCGGGACGCAGGGATGTCAGATACGCAGTATTTT.

V gene TRBV19 combines with J gene TRBJ1-1; maybe TRBD1 (5 bases). The CDR3 spans 11 residues. Germline lookup yields CDR1 LNHDA and CDR2 SQIVND (reference sequence). Trimming took 3 bases from V and 11 from J, leaving 10 bases between them. CDR3 amino acids: CASSIGGDAFF. The CDR3 bases are TGTGCCAGTAGTATCGGAGGGGATGCTTTCTTT.

The rearrangement joins TRBV28 to TRBJ2-7, with 7 nucleotides matching TRBD2. The CDR3 consists of 14 residues. Germline V gene sequence: CDR1 MDHEN, CDR2 SYDVKM. With V trimmed by 6 bases and J by 4 bases, 9 bases remained unmatched. CDR3 protein: CASSPREARYEQYF. CDR3 bases: TGTGCCAGCAGCCCCCGGGAGGCCAGGTACGAGCAGTACTTC.

The chain joins TRBV15 to TRBJ2-4; D ambiguous. Between the trimmed V and J ends, which lost 8 bases and 0 bases, there was a span of 20 bases. Per germline, CDR1 LNHNV and CDR2 YYDKDF (reference sequence). The CDR3 extends over 17 amino acids. In nucleotides, the CDR3 is TGTGCCACCGCTCCTCGGGCCGGCGGTTTAGCCAAAAACATTCAGTACTTC. Translation: CATAPRAGGLAKNIQYF.

This clone was observed a few times. This sequence joins TRBV15 and TRBJ2-7, with TRBD1 matching 11 bases. The CDR3 is 15 amino acids. CDR1 LNHNV and CDR2 YYDKDF come from the germline V gene (reference sequence). The V gene end was trimmed by 5 bases and the J gene end by 5 bases; junction bases not matched to a gene: 8. The CDR3 is CATSGGQGAKNEQYF. Written as DNA, the CDR3 is TGTGCCACCAGCGGAGGACAGGGGGCGAAAAACGAGCAGTACTTC. Complete variable domain (other parts from reference TRBV15 and TRBJ2-7): DAMVIQNPRYQVTQFGKPVTLSCSQTLNHNVMYWYQQKSSQAPKLLFHYYDKDFNNEADTPDNFQSRRPNTSFCFLDIRSPGLGDTAMYLCATSGGQGAKNEQYFGPGTRLTVT.

The V call is TRBV6-5, the J call TRBJ2-7, with 9 bases matching TRBD2. With V trimmed by 6 bases and J by 0 bases, 6 bases remained unmatched. From germline, CDR1 is MNHEY and CDR2 SVGAGI. This CDR3 has 15 residues. DNA for the CDR3: TGTGCCAGCAGAGTAGCGGGGGCGCCCTCCTACGAGCAGTACTTC. Amino acids: CASRVAGAPSYEQYF.

This clone was recorded a few times. The chain couples TRBV29-1 to TRBJ2-5; D may be TRBD1 or TRBD2 (5 bases each). The CDR3 is 12 residues long. Between the trimmed V and J ends, which lost 6 bases and 2 bases, there was a span of 10 bases. The germline gives CDR1 SQVTM, CDR2 ANQGSEA. The CDR3 sequence: CSVKGRQETQYF. CDR3 bases: TGCAGCGTGAAGGGACGGCAAGAGACCCAGTACTTC.

This clone has a handful of counts. The chain couples TRBV5-1 to TRBJ2-1; D is unclear. This CDR3 spans 11 amino acids. The germline V gene has CDR1 SGHRS and CDR2 YFSETQ. Between the trimmed V and J ends, which lost 5 bases and 13 bases, there was a span of 13 bases. CDR3 in amino acids: CASRSESDQFF. The CDR3 coding sequence is TGCGCCAGCAGATCTGAAAGCGACCAGTTCTTC.

The chain employs TRBV18 and TRBJ1-2, with D unresolved. The CDR3 is 16 residues long. CDR1 and CDR2 (germline): KGHSH, LQKENI. Trimming took 2 bases from V and 6 from J, leaving 19 bases between them. The CDR3 sequence: CASSPIRGEGGDGYTF. As DNA, the CDR3 is TGTGCCAGCTCACCAATTCGTGGAGAGGGTGGCGATGGCTACACCTTC. Full variable domain (outside the CDR3, taken from reference TRBV18 and TRBJ1-2): NAGVMQNPRHLVRRRGQEARLRCSPMKGHSHVYWYRQLPEEGLKFMVYLQKENIIDESGMPKERFSAEFPKEGPSILRIQQVVRGDSAAYFCASSPIRGEGGDGYTFGSGTRLTVV.

The J gene is TRBJ2-6, the V gene TRBV12-2; whether TRBD1, the table's D call, matches the DNA was not checked. TRBV12-2 is a listed pseudogene. This CDR3 contains 19 residues. DNA for the CDR3: TGTGCAAGTCGCTTAGTTGTACAGGGGTCGGGCTCTGGGGCCAACGTCCTGACTTTC. Its protein product is CASRLVVQGSGSGANVLTF.